These T cell receptor beta chains were read from a single sample in a study of T cells after yellow fever vaccination. MiXCR, run by TCRdb on the 5' RACE reads, gives a single entry per CDR3 protein. The table lists hundreds of thousands of distinct CDR3 sequences, approximately 13% of them singletons. The sequenced sample was PBMCs, obtained on the day of the yellow fever booster vaccination. All receptors derive from a man aged 25-40 years who received the YFV17D yellow fever vaccine. Both conserved end residues are trimmed from each CDR3. Fields, in order: V gene, J gene, CDR3 protein.

TRBV12-3/TRBV12-4,TRBJ2-2,ASSPGQGEGTGELF
TRBV5-1,TRBJ2-3,ASSGLAGRQDTQY
TRBV30,TRBJ1-5,AWSVLGQSNQPQH
TRBV14,TRBJ1-6,ASSLGVSPLH
TRBV4-3,TRBJ2-7,ASSQDQSYEQY
TRBV27,TRBJ2-3,ASSFRLAVSTDTQY
TRBV7-6,TRBJ1-2,ASSPEDRGYGYT
TRBV10-3,TRBJ2-7,ALGEGQGPHEQY
TRBV7-2,TRBJ2-3,ASSLEPSGYTQY
TRBV20-1,TRBJ2-2,CASRLAGATNTGELF
TRBV7-9,TRBJ2-7,ASGMGVDGPYEQY
TRBV7-8,TRBJ2-5,ASAPFSRETQY
TRBV15,TRBJ2-5,ATSRGLAGVDFQETQY
TRBV29-1,TRBJ2-5,SVDTQETQY
TRBV6-1,TRBJ1-1,ASSERGPNTEAF
TRBV5-1,TRBJ2-7,ASSLVLAGPSYEQY
TRBV12-3/TRBV12-4,TRBJ2-7,ASRGVGYEQY
TRBV7-8,TRBJ2-1,ASSSRTRYNEQF
TRBV7-3,TRBJ2-3,ASSLTGAGTDTQY
TRBV5-4,TRBJ2-6,ASSYENTGANVLT
TRBV20-1,TRBJ2-1,SAKLASYNEQF
TRBV6-2/TRBV6-3,TRBJ1-5,ASSYSPGTPVGVGNQPQH
TRBV5-5,TRBJ2-7,ASSSADRAHEQY
TRBV9,TRBJ2-5,ASSVATSGIQETQY
TRBV5-4,TRBJ2-7,ASSGLAGGLVYEQY
TRBV6-5,TRBJ2-2,ASSYPTGGPNTGELF
TRBV7-9,TRBJ2-1,ASSSDRGLDNEQF
TRBV7-2,TRBJ2-1,ASSLDGTSYNEQF
TRBV6-2/TRBV6-3,TRBJ2-3,ASSGDSTDTQY
TRBV6-1,TRBJ1-1,ASIRHSRGTEAF
TRBV7-2,TRBJ2-1,ASSSIQKSGEQF
TRBV29-1,TRBJ2-3,SAGGQQGADTQY
TRBV7-2,TRBJ1-3,ASSLTGGANGNTIY
TRBV12-5,TRBJ2-1,ASGLSGANEQF